These 26 T cell receptor beta chains came from one sample sequenced in a study of OX40 agonist ivuxolimab in advanced cancers. Generated by immunoSEQ multiplex PCR, the TCRdb table keeps only in-frame clones and is missing some. The table includes 70,000 or so clones, almost 90% detected once. The starting material was CD4+ or CD8+ T cells sorted from blood, obtained in a trial of the OX40 agonist ivuxolimab. The receptors were gathered from an adult with an advanced solid tumor such as melanoma, head and neck, liver or kidney cancer.

V and J are TRBV5-1 and TRBJ2-2; D is uncertain. Germline loops: CDR1 SGHRS, CDR2 YFSETQ. The CDR3 runs 18 residues. With 0 bases removed from V and 4 bases from J, the gap between germline ends came to 19 bases. The CDR3 here is CASSLVATVGSGTGELFF. In nucleotides, the CDR3 is TGCGCCAGCAGCTTGGTGGCCACGGTCGGTTCCGGCACCGGGGAGCTGTTTTTT. The variable domain in full, completed from reference TRBV5-1 and TRBJ2-2, reads KAGVTQTPRYLIKTRGQQVTLSCSPISGHRSVSWYQQTPGQGLQFLFEYFSETQRNKGNFPGRFSGRQFSNSRSEMNVSTLELGDSALYLCASSLVATVGSGTGELFFGEGSRLTVL.

The rearrangement uses TRBV28 and TRBJ2-2; D is uncertain. The germline V and J ends were trimmed by 7 bases and 5 bases, with 5 bases remaining between them. The CDR3 runs 11 residues. Germline CDR1 reads MDHEN; CDR2 reads SYDVKM. CDR3 region: CASKRTGELFF. CDR3 in DNA: TGTGCCAGCAAGAGGACCGGGGAGCTGTTTTTT.

The chain combines TRBV4-2 with TRBJ1-5; D is undetermined. V was cut by 2 bases and J by 3 bases, with 5 bases left in between. Germline assignment: CDR1 LGHNA and CDR2 YNFKEQ. The CDR3 runs to 13 residues. The CDR3 reads CASSQRSNQPQHF. The CDR3 DNA is TGTGCCAGCAGCCAAAGGTCCAATCAGCCCCAGCATTTT.

This sequence joins TRBV6-1 and TRBJ2-1; possible D gene TRBD1, 6 bases. The CDR3 contains 14 residues. Germline V CDR1 and CDR2: MNHNS, SASEGT. Trimming removed 4 bases at V and 6 bases at J, with 13 bases between. The CDR3 bases are TGTGCCAGCAGTGCCGCCTGGGGGCTCAATGAGCAGTTCTTC. Its protein is CASSAAWGLNEQFF.

The table lists this clone with a count of one. This chain links TRBV10-3 with TRBJ2-3, with D uncertain. Germline CDR1 reads ENHRY; CDR2 reads SYGVKD. Trimming removed 6 bases at V and 2 bases at J, with 12 bases between. The CDR3 totals 14 residues. The CDR3 nucleotides read TGTGCCATCAGCGACGACTCCACCACAGATACGCAGTATTTT. This translates into CAISDDSTTDTQYF.

The V call is TRBV2, the J call TRBJ1-5; D not certain. The V end lost 5 bases, the J end lost 8 bases, and 7 bases lay between the germline ends. CDR3 length: 11 residues. Germline lookup yields CDR1 SNHLY and CDR2 FYNNEI. CDR3 sequence reads: CASSSGEPQHF. DNA of the CDR3: TGTGCCAGCAGTTCGGGAGAGCCCCAGCATTTT.

The chain has TRBV30 and TRBJ2-7; possible D gene TRBD1, 8 bases. The CDR3 runs 13 residues. Germline-derived CDR1 and CDR2 are GTSNPN and SVGIG (reference sequence). V lost 0 bases, J lost 9 bases, and 15 bases lay in between. CDR3: CAWSVQSGTGQYF. The CDR3 region has the DNA TGTGCCTGGAGTGTACAAAGCGGGACAGGGCAGTACTTC. Full variable domain (rest looked up from reference TRBV30 and TRBJ2-7): SQTIHQWPATLVQPVGSPLSLECTVEGTSNPNLYWYRQAAGRGLQLLFYSVGIGQISSEVPQNLSASRPQDRQFILSSKKLLLSDSGFYLCAWSVQSGTGQYFGPGTRLTVT.

This rearrangement joins TRBV15 to TRBJ2-7; the D call may be TRBD1 or TRBD2 (5 bases each). The CDR3 spans 14 residues. The V end lost 5 bases, the J end lost 3 bases, and 14 bases lay between the germline ends. In germline, CDR1 is LNHNV, CDR2 YYDKDF (reference sequence). The chain's CDR3 is CATSAGTLGYEQYF. Written as DNA, the CDR3 is TGTGCCACCAGCGCTGGGACCCTTGGCTACGAGCAGTACTTC. The full variable domain, with the rest looked up from reference TRBV15 and TRBJ2-7, is DAMVIQNPRYQVTQFGKPVTLSCSQTLNHNVMYWYQQKSSQAPKLLFHYYDKDFNNEADTPDNFQSRRPNTSFCFLDIRSPGLGDTAMYLCATSAGTLGYEQYFGPGTRLTVT.

V gene TRBV5-1 combines with J gene TRBJ2-1, with 8 bases lining up with TRBD2. Germline CDR1 reads SGHRS; CDR2 reads YFSETQ. Trimming took 6 bases from V and 9 from J; bases not matched to a gene: 8. The CDR3 length is 13 residues. CDR3 DNA sequence: TGCGCCAGCATGCCGGGAGGGTTGGTTGAGCAGTTCTTC. Amino acids: CASMPGGLVEQFF.

This clone was recorded once. The CDR3 DNA sequence: TGTGCCAGTAGCCCTCAAGGGATGAACACCGGGGAGCTGTTTTTT. Its translation: CASSPQGMNTGELFF. The chain couples TRBV19 to TRBJ2-2; no clear D gene. CDR1 is LNHDA, CDR2 SQIVND, per germline (reference sequence). This CDR3 region has 15 residues. Trimming stripped 6 bases from V and 1 base from J, with 12 bases between.

The J gene is TRBJ2-2, the V gene TRBV28; D ambiguous. Per the germline V gene, CDR1 is MDHEN and CDR2 is SYDVKM. The CDR3 has 15 residues. Trimming cost V 2 bases and J 6 bases, with 13 bases left between them. This CDR3 is CASSLPGLWAGELFF. In nucleotides, the CDR3 is TGTGCCAGCAGTTTACCCGGGTTATGGGCCGGGGAGCTGTTTTTT.

The chain carries TRBV2 and TRBJ1-1; weak D call: TRBD1 (5 bases). The germline V and J ends were trimmed by 4 bases and 6 bases, with 12 bases remaining between them. Germline values: CDR1 SNHLY, CDR2 FYNNEI. CDR3 size: 13 residues. The CDR3, as DNA: TGTGCCAGCAGTGGGGGGGGATCCGCTGAAGCTTTCTTT. Residues: CASSGGGSAEAFF.

V and J are TRBV19 and TRBJ2-2; 7 bases agree with TRBD2. The J segment lost 2 bases and the V segment lost 8 bases, leaving 11 bases of the junction unmatched. Germline CDR1 reads LNHDA; CDR2 reads SQIVND (reference sequence). There are 16 residues in the CDR3. The CDR3 DNA sequence: TGTGCCAGTTTTCTCTCCGGGACTACTAACACCGGGGAGCTGTTTTTT. Translating gives CASFLSGTTNTGELFF.

The genes are TRBV4-1 and TRBJ2-1, with 7 bases lining up with TRBD2. Per the germline V gene, CDR1 is MGHRA and CDR2 is YSYEKL. This CDR3 is 12 amino acids long. With V trimmed by 3 bases and J by 10 bases, 3 bases remained unmatched. CDR3 loop: CASSQEGGEQFF. The CDR3, as DNA: TGCGCCAGCAGCCAGGAGGGAGGGGAGCAGTTCTTC.

For the CDR3, the DNA is TGCAGCGTTGAAAGGAGCTCTGGAAACACCATATATTTT. It translates to CSVERSSGNTIYF. J is TRBJ1-3 and V is TRBV29-1; D is unclear. V was shortened by 2 bases and J by 0 bases, with 5 bases between the two germline ends. Germline assignment: CDR1 SQVTM and CDR2 ANQGSEA. This CDR3 has 13 residues.

The chain is built from TRBV7-3 and TRBJ2-7; 10 bases fit TRBD2. The CDR3 has 15 amino acids. Germline CDR1 reads SGHTA; CDR2 reads FQGTGA. V lost 5 bases to trimming and J lost 7 bases; unmatched junction nucleotides: 11. The CDR3 DNA reads as TGTGCCAGCAGCCCGACTCCTAGCGGGAGTGGTGAGCAGTACTTC. This translates into CASSPTPSGSGEQYF.

The rearrangement uses TRBV25-1 and TRBJ2-7, with 8 bases that match TRBD1. Germline-derived CDR1 and CDR2 are MGHDK and SYGVNS. V dropped 5 bases and J dropped 3; count of bases not matched to a gene: 9. The CDR3 sequence is 15 residues long. DNA for the CDR3: TGTGCCAGCAGTTCACGACAGGGGTTCGGCTACGAGCAGTACTTC. Amino acids: CASSSRQGFGYEQYF.

The chain is built from TRBV5-1 and TRBJ2-7, with TRBD2 as a possible D gene (6 bases). Germline loops: CDR1 SGHRS, CDR2 YFSETQ. The V end lost 3 bases, the J end lost 3 bases, and 13 bases lay between the germline ends. The CDR3 runs to 14 residues. The CDR3 DNA reads as TGCGCCAGCAGCTGGAGGCCGGAGGGCTACGAGCAGTACTTC. As protein: CASSWRPEGYEQYF. Drawing the rest from reference TRBV5-1 and TRBJ2-7, the complete variable domain is KAGVTQTPRYLIKTRGQQVTLSCSPISGHRSVSWYQQTPGQGLQFLFEYFSETQRNKGNFPGRFSGRQFSNSRSEMNVSTLELGDSALYLCASSWRPEGYEQYFGPGTRLTVT.

The chain combines TRBV6-6 with TRBJ1-5, with a possible D match to TRBD1 (5 bases). Per the germline V gene, CDR1 is MNHNY and CDR2 is SVGAGI (reference sequence). The CDR3 has 15 residues. The V and J ends lost 2 bases and 2 bases respectively, with 10 bases between them. The CDR3: CASSYGGEGNQPQHF. The CDR3 coding sequence is TGTGCCAGCAGTTACGGGGGGGAAGGCAATCAGCCCCAGCATTTT.

V and J are TRBV6-1 and TRBJ2-5; D is unclear. The CDR3 consists of 14 residues. Trimming left V 1 base short and J 5 bases short, with 11 bases between. Germline V gives CDR1 MNHNS, CDR2 SASEGT. The chain's CDR3 is CASSEGSRMETQYF. The CDR3 nucleotides are TGTGCCAGCAGTGAAGGATCTAGGATGGAGACCCAGTACTTC.

The count of this clone is one. V usage is TRBV2 and J usage is TRBJ2-6; 11 bases fit TRBD2. V was pared by 6 bases and J by 0 bases, with 1 base of the junction left unmatched. The CDR3 covers 16 residues. Germline CDR1 reads SNHLY; CDR2 reads FYNNEI. CDR3 in DNA: TGTGCCAGCAGACTAGCGGGGGACTCTGGGGCCAACGTCCTGACTTTC. Translated: CASRLAGDSGANVLTF.

This chain connects TRBV11-2 to TRBJ1-5; no clear D gene. The V end lost 1 base, the J end lost 2 bases, and 6 bases lay between the germline ends. Germline assignment: CDR1 SGHAT and CDR2 FQNNGV. The CDR3 covers 14 residues. CDR3 amino acids: CASSLAGGNQPQHF. CDR3 nucleotide sequence: TGTGCCAGCAGCTTAGCCGGGGGCAATCAGCCCCAGCATTTT. The entire variable domain, with the rest obtained from reference TRBV11-2 and TRBJ1-5, is as follows: EAGVAQSPRYKIIEKRQSVAFWCNPISGHATLYWYQQILGQGPKLLIQFQNNGVVDDSQLPKDRFSAERLKGVDSTLKIQPAKLEDSAVYLCASSLAGGNQPQHFGDGTRLSIL.

The chain uses TRBV5-4 and TRBJ2-2, with D tentatively TRBD1 or TRBD2 (5 bases each). The germline V gene has CDR1 SGHNT and CDR2 YYREEE (reference sequence). The CDR3 runs to 14 residues. Deletions cut 4 bases from V and 5 bases from J, with 12 bases between. The CDR3: CASSPRGRTGELFF. Here the CDR3 DNA reads TGTGCCAGCAGCCCGAGGGGCCGGACCGGGGAGCTGTTTTTT.

This sequence joins TRBV19 and TRBJ2-1, with D perhaps matching TRBD1 (6 bases). The germline V and J ends were trimmed by 4 bases and 0 bases, with 19 bases remaining between them. Germline V gives CDR1 LNHDA, CDR2 SQIVND (reference sequence). The CDR3 spans 18 residues. This chain's CDR3 is CASSTPGAQRSSYNEQFF. In DNA form, the CDR3 reads TGTGCCAGTAGTACGCCAGGGGCGCAGCGGAGCTCCTACAATGAGCAGTTCTTC.

The chain joins TRBV19 to TRBJ2-2; TRBD2 matches at 7 bases. In germline, CDR1 is LNHDA, CDR2 SQIVND (reference sequence). This CDR3 region has 13 residues. V shed 7 bases, J shed 6 bases, and the junction held 5 bases outside the gene matches. The CDR3 sequence: CASTLGGAGELFF. DNA for the CDR3: TGTGCCAGTACTCTTGGGGGGGCCGGGGAGCTGTTTTTT.

The chain couples TRBV5-4 to TRBJ1-2; 7 positions agree with TRBD1. CDR3 size: 15 residues. Germline values: CDR1 SGHNT, CDR2 YYREEE (reference sequence). The V gene end was trimmed by 4 bases and the J gene end by 8 bases; junction bases not matched to a gene: 14. In DNA, the CDR3 is TGTGCCAGCAGCACCCCAGGGACAGCCTGGGGAGGCTACACCTTC. Its translation is CASSTPGTAWGGYTF.